Below are 28 T cell receptor beta chains sequenced from a single sample in a study of shared clonotypes between healthy human individuals. Produced via immunoSEQ multiplex PCR; TCRdb's table is partial and in-frame only. The sample contains roughly 2,500,000 clones, roughly 93% of which appear only once. Sequenced sample: naive CD4+ T cells from PBMCs. Subset denoted: CD45RA+ positively selected. The receptors were sampled from a man aged 18-30 years in good health. Some clones in this sample may be carry-over from other donors' samples.

The chain recombines TRBV5-1 with TRBJ2-3, with 10 bases fitting TRBD2. The V and J ends lost 0 bases and 6 bases, in that order; junction bases with no gene match: 10. CDR3 size: 17 residues. In germline, CDR1 is SGHRS, CDR2 YFSETQ. CDR3 nucleotide sequence: TGCGCCAGCAGCTTGGGCCCCCCAGCGGGAGGGGTGGATACGCAGTATTTT. It specifies CASSLGPPAGGVDTQYF.

The gene calls are TRBV7-6 and TRBJ2-1; perhaps TRBD1 as D (6 bases). The V gene's germline CDR1 is SGHVS and CDR2 FNYEAQ. Trimming cost V 5 bases and J 9 bases, with 14 bases left between them. This CDR3 is built from 13 residues. CDR3 bases: TGTGCCAGCAGCCAGGGACACTCTAGTGAGCAGTTCTTC. This gives the protein CASSQGHSSEQFF.

The rearrangement joins TRBV30 to TRBJ1-1; 10 nucleotides align to TRBD1. Germline values: CDR1 GTSNPN, CDR2 SVGIG (reference sequence). J lost 5 bases, V lost 2 bases, and 5 bases had no gene match. The CDR3 spans 14 residues. For the CDR3, the DNA is TGTGCCTGGAGTAGTTGGACAGGGGGAACTGAAGCTTTCTTT. This gives the protein CAWSSWTGGTEAFF. Full variable domain (remainder filled in from reference TRBV30 and TRBJ1-1): SQTIHQWPATLVQPVGSPLSLECTVEGTSNPNLYWYRQAAGRGLQLLFYSVGIGQISSEVPQNLSASRPQDRQFILSSKKLLLSDSGFYLCAWSSWTGGTEAFFGQGTRLTVV.

The V call is TRBV4-1, the J call TRBJ2-3; tentative D call: TRBD1 (5 bases). Per the germline V gene, CDR1 is MGHRA and CDR2 is YSYEKL. CDR3 length: 15 residues. Trimming removed 3 bases from V and 3 bases from J, with 13 bases in between. CDR3 loop: CASSHTGKATDTQYF. The CDR3 DNA reads TGCGCCAGCAGCCATACAGGAAAAGCTACAGATACGCAGTATTTT.

V gene TRBV28 combines with J gene TRBJ2-7; D perhaps matches TRBD2 (6 bases). Germline assignment: CDR1 MDHEN and CDR2 SYDVKM. The CDR3 contains 15 residues. V lost 5 bases and J lost 6, with 20 bases in between. CDR3 residues: CASSPLGAGFVEQYF. The CDR3 DNA is TGTGCCAGCAGTCCCCTTGGGGCGGGATTTGTCGAGCAGTACTTC.

The chain uses TRBV9 and TRBJ2-1; no firm D call. The germline V gene has CDR1 SGDLS and CDR2 YYNGEE. The CDR3 totals 13 residues. V dropped 3 bases and J dropped 2 bases, with 6 bases sitting between them. The CDR3, as DNA: TGTGCCAGCAGCGGTAGCCCCTACAATGAGCAGTTCTTC. Translating it yields CASSGSPYNEQFF. The variable domain in full, with the rest retrieved from reference TRBV9 and TRBJ2-1, is DSGVTQTPKHLITATGQRVTLRCSPRSGDLSVYWYQQSLDQGLQFLIQYYNGEERAKGNILERFSAQQFPDLHSELNLSSLELGDSALYFCASSGSPYNEQFFGPGTRLTVL.

V gene TRBV7-2 combines with J gene TRBJ2-2; TRBD1 aligns across 10 bases. CDR1 SGHTA and CDR2 FQGNSA come from the germline V gene. V trimming: 5 bases; J trimming: 4 bases; junction bases outside the gene matches: 7. This CDR3 comprises 16 residues. CDR3 sequence: CASSSPRTGGTGELFF. The CDR3 DNA sequence: TGTGCCAGCAGCAGCCCCCGGACAGGGGGCACCGGGGAGCTGTTTTTT.

This clone was seen a few times. Other DNA sequences in the same sample also yield this CDR3. The gene calls are TRBV7-9 and TRBJ1-1; D uncertain. The V gene's germline CDR1 is SEHNR and CDR2 FQNEAQ (reference sequence). This CDR3 region has 13 residues. Trimming left V 2 bases short and J 2 bases short, with 6 bases between. In nucleotides, the CDR3 is TGTGCCAGCAGCTTACGTGGCAACACTGAAGCTTTCTTT. Encoded protein: CASSLRGNTEAFF.

Concerning this clone itself: Other DNA sequences in the sample encode the same CDR3. J is TRBJ2-7 and V is TRBV7-3, with D perhaps matching TRBD1 or TRBD2 (5 bases each). In germline, CDR1 is SGHTA, CDR2 FQGTGA. The CDR3 is 13 residues long. V was cut by 2 bases and J by 7 bases, with 12 bases left in between. The CDR3 is CASSLAGSGEQYF. Written as DNA, the CDR3 is TGTGCCAGCAGCTTAGCAGGGTCGGGGGAGCAGTACTTC.

V is TRBV11-3 and J is TRBJ2-1, with D possibly TRBD1 on 6 matching bases. Between the trimmed V and J ends, which lost 10 bases and 10 bases, there was a span of 26 bases. The CDR3 covers 15 residues. Germline lookup yields CDR1 SGHNT and CDR2 YENEEA. Here the CDR3 DNA reads TGTGCCACCCGTCGAGGGATGGGAGTTCAGGGGGAGCAGTTCTTC. Protein product: CATRRGMGVQGEQFF.

This clone appeared once. In nucleotides, the CDR3 is TGTGCCAGCAGCTTAAGACAGGGATACACCGGGGAGCTGTTTTTT. This gives the protein CASSLRQGYTGELFF. This sequence joins TRBV7-2 and TRBJ2-2; 7 bases match TRBD1. Trimming cost V 2 bases and J 3 bases; bases outside gene matches: 3. CDR3 length: 15 amino acids. Germline CDR1 is SGHTA and CDR2 is FQGNSA. The variable domain in full, completed from reference TRBV7-2 and TRBJ2-2, reads GAGVSQSPSNKVTEKGKDVELRCDPISGHTALYWYRQSLGQGLEFLIYFQGNSAPDKSGLPSDRFSAERTGGSVSTLTIQRTQQEDSAVYLCASSLRQGYTGELFFGEGSRLTVL.

V gene TRBV5-6 combines with J gene TRBJ2-7; TRBD2 might be the D (6 bases). The CDR3 spans 14 residues. Trimming took 0 bases from V and 3 from J, leaving 10 bases between them. CDR1 and CDR2 (germline): SGHDT, YYEEEE. The chain's CDR3 is CASSLVSGDYEQYF. DNA of the CDR3: TGTGCCAGCAGCTTGGTTAGCGGAGACTACGAGCAGTACTTC.

The chain is built from TRBV7-9 and TRBJ2-3; TRBD2 matches 7 bases. J lost 3 bases, V lost 2 bases, and 8 bases had no gene match. This CDR3 comprises 16 residues. Germline V gives CDR1 SEHNR, CDR2 FQNEAQ (reference sequence). CDR3 sequence (DNA): TGTGCCAGCAGCTTATTTCTTCCCGGGAGGACAGATACGCAGTATTTT. This encodes CASSLFLPGRTDTQYF.

This clone came up once. The chain has TRBV7-8 and TRBJ1-4, with D tentatively TRBD1 (6 bases). Trimming left V 5 bases short and J 1 base short, with 14 bases between. CDR1 and CDR2 (germline): SGHVS, FQNEAQ. The CDR3 extends over 16 amino acids. For the CDR3, the DNA is TGTGCCAGCAGCCTAGTCGGGGGGCTAACTAATGAAAAACTGTTTTTT. It specifies CASSLVGGLTNEKLFF.

This clone was seen only once. This chain links TRBV20-1 with TRBJ1-2; no clear D gene. The CDR3 spans 11 residues. V lost 8 bases, J lost 8 bases, and 15 bases lay in between. Germline CDR1 DFQATT, CDR2 SNEGSKA (reference sequence). The CDR3 DNA reads TGCAGTACTGTTTTGGAAGGGGGCTACACCTTC. Translated, it gives CSTVLEGGYTF.

This chain joins TRBV6-5 and TRBJ2-7; possibly TRBD1 for D (5 bases). Germline CDR1 MNHEY, CDR2 SVGAGI. V was shortened by 5 bases and J by 2 bases, with 10 bases between the two germline ends. The CDR3 is made up of 13 amino acids. The CDR3 DNA sequence: TGTGCCAGCAGTCTGGACACCACCTACGAGCAGTACTTC. Translation gives CASSLDTTYEQYF.

This rearrangement joins TRBV20-1 to TRBJ2-5; D not certain. Deletions cut 6 bases from V and 4 bases from J, with 9 bases between. Germline CDR1 reads DFQATT; CDR2 reads SNEGSKA (reference sequence). This CDR3 has 11 residues. The CDR3 spells CSAPSRETQYF. CDR3 DNA sequence: TGCAGTGCCCCTAGTAGAGAGACCCAGTACTTC.

The chain couples TRBV10-3 to TRBJ2-2; 10 nucleotides match TRBD2. The V and J ends lost 5 bases and 5 bases, in that order; junction bases with no gene match: 5. The length of the CDR3 is 15 residues. Germline V CDR1 and CDR2: ENHRY, SYGVKD. Here the CDR3 DNA reads TGTGCCATCAGTCCTAGCGGGAGCGGGACCGGGGAGCTGTTTTTT. It is translated as CAISPSGSGTGELFF.

The chain links TRBV10-1 to TRBJ1-5, with 9 bases fitting TRBD1. Trimming cost V 2 bases and J 0 bases; bases outside gene matches: 8. Germline lookup yields CDR1 WNHNN and CDR2 SYGVQD (reference sequence). This CDR3 has 18 amino acids. The CDR3 here is CASSEPRDRDYSNQPQHF. Written as DNA, the CDR3 is TGCGCCAGCAGTGAGCCCCGGGACAGGGACTATAGCAATCAGCCCCAGCATTTT.

The rearrangement joins TRBV7-9 to TRBJ2-1; D unclear. CDR1 SEHNR and CDR2 FQNEAQ come from the germline V gene (reference sequence). The germline V and J ends were trimmed by 1 base and 0 bases, with 10 bases remaining between them. This CDR3 has 16 amino acids. The CDR3 protein is CASSLEGSSSYNEQFF. CDR3 DNA sequence: TGTGCCAGCAGCTTAGAAGGTTCGAGCTCCTACAATGAGCAGTTCTTC.

This rearrangement joins TRBV4-1 to TRBJ2-1; D uncertain. V lost 6 bases and J 5 bases, leaving 11 bases between the germline ends. Looked up from germline, CDR1 is MGHRA and CDR2 is YSYEKL. The CDR3 is 13 residues long. CDR3 amino acids: CASRRAPNNEQFF. CDR3 in DNA: TGCGCCAGCAGACGGGCGCCCAACAATGAGCAGTTCTTC.

This chain uses TRBV6-5 with TRBJ1-2; perhaps TRBD1 as D (5 bases). The germline V and J ends were trimmed by 2 bases and 5 bases, with 12 bases remaining between them. This CDR3 contains 14 residues. CDR1 and CDR2 from the germline V gene are MNHEY and SVGAGI. The CDR3 reads CASSYQQGGYGYTF. CDR3 coding DNA: TGTGCCAGCAGTTACCAGCAGGGCGGGTATGGCTACACCTTC.

The chain joins TRBV7-3 to TRBJ2-2; tentative D call: TRBD1 (5 bases). The germline CDR1 and CDR2 sequences are SGHTA and FQGTGA. The CDR3 is 14 amino acids. V gave up 6 bases and J gave up 3 bases, with 11 bases separating them. The CDR3 DNA is TGTGCCAGCAGGCAAGGGGATTACACCGGGGAGCTGTTTTTT. Amino acids: CASRQGDYTGELFF.

This clone was observed a few times. This chain links TRBV2 with TRBJ1-1, with unresolved D. Trimming pared 4 bases from V and 8 bases from J, leaving 8 bases between. The CDR3 has 11 amino acids. The germline V gene has CDR1 SNHLY and CDR2 FYNNEI. In DNA, the CDR3 is TGTGCCAGCAGTGGGGCCTCGGAAGCTTTCTTT. Residues: CASSGASEAFF.

This clone was seen just once. The chain carries TRBV6-6 and TRBJ1-3; D gene unclear. V dropped 2 bases and J dropped 0 bases, with 5 bases sitting between them. The CDR3 is 14 residues long. Germline assignment: CDR1 MNHNY and CDR2 SVGAGI (reference sequence). CDR3 sequence: CASSYEVSGNTIYF. CDR3 coding DNA: TGTGCCAGCAGTTACGAGGTCTCTGGAAACACCATATATTTT.

The chain couples TRBV5-1 to TRBJ2-5; TRBD1 aligns across 12 bases. The J segment lost 3 bases and the V segment lost 3 bases, leaving 3 bases of the junction unmatched. CDR1 is SGHRS, CDR2 YFSETQ, per germline. This CDR3 comprises 15 residues. The CDR3 region has the DNA TGCGCCAGCAGCTCGGGACAGGGGGCCAAAGAGACCCAGTACTTC. Translated: CASSSGQGAKETQYF. The full variable domain, rest sourced from reference TRBV5-1 and TRBJ2-5, is KAGVTQTPRYLIKTRGQQVTLSCSPISGHRSVSWYQQTPGQGLQFLFEYFSETQRNKGNFPGRFSGRQFSNSRSEMNVSTLELGDSALYLCASSSGQGAKETQYFGPGTRLLVL.

This clone was recorded only once. V and J are TRBV5-1 and TRBJ2-5, with 7 bases aligning to TRBD1. CDR3 length: 12 residues. CDR1 is SGHRS, CDR2 YFSETQ, per germline. Trimming took 3 bases from V and 5 from J; bases not matched to a gene: 1. The CDR3 DNA reads TGCGCCAGCAGCTACAGGGGTGAGACCCAGTACTTC. Translating it yields CASSYRGETQYF.

The J gene is TRBJ2-2, the V gene TRBV10-3; TRBD1 aligns across 8 bases. The ends lost 6 bases at V and 6 bases at J; junction bases unmatched: 6. Looked up from germline, CDR1 is ENHRY and CDR2 is SYGVKD. The CDR3 runs 14 residues. The CDR3 DNA follows: TGTGCCATCAGAGCGGACAGGGAAGCCGGGGAGCTGTTTTTT. It encodes CAIRADREAGELFF.